The rows below give T cell receptor beta chains drawn from one sample of a study of blood T cell repertoires in COVID-19. Repertoires were generated with immunoSEQ multiplex PCR, while TCRdb's copy carries only in-frame clones and drops some. The sample shows under 70,000 clones, approximately 80% of them seen only once. Sequenced material: peripheral blood. These receptor sequences come from a woman of 80 years or more with acute or convalescent COVID-19. CDR3s include the opening cysteine and the closing phenylalanine or tryptophan. D genes are given only for firm matches. Rows may omit the clone size; those that give it use once, few, many or a size class.

>-|15|-|TRBV11-2|TRBJ1-2
CASSLDGGFTYGYTF
TGTGCCAGCAGCTTAGATGGGGGCTTTACCTATGGCTACACCTTC
>TRBD1|16|-|TRBV7-9|TRBJ1-2
CASSGVRDRLNYGYTF
TGTGCCAGCAGCGGGGTCCGGGACAGGCTCAACTATGGCTACACCTTC
>TRBD2|16|-|TRBV7-3|TRBJ2-2
CASSLGGSGGFGELFF
TGTGCCAGCAGCTTAGGCGGTAGCGGGGGTTTCGGGGAGCTGTTTTTT
>-|16|-|TRBV5-5|TRBJ1-2
CASSLEAGVILDGYTF
TGTGCCAGCAGCTTGGAGGCAGGGGTAATCCTGGATGGCTACACCTTC
>-|14|-|TRBV4-1|TRBJ1-1
CASSQDPRNTEAFF
TGCGCCAGCAGCCAAGATCCCAGAAACACTGAAGCTTTCTTT
>-|13|few|TRBV29-1|TRBJ1-2
CSVFEEALYGYTF
TGCAGCGTTTTTGAGGAGGCCCTCTATGGCTACACCTTC
>TRBD2|16|-|TRBV4-2|TRBJ2-7
CASSQIPASGGTEQYF
TGTGCCAGCAGCCAAATCCCGGCTAGCGGGGGTACCGAGCAGTACTTC
>-|11|once|TRBV20-1|TRBJ1-1
CSAMGSRGAFF
TGCAGTGCTATGGGGTCGCGGGGAGCTTTCTTT
>-|14|-|TRBV5-1|TRBJ1-4
CASSFAGGNEKLFF
TGCGCCAGCAGCTTTGCGGGAGGTAATGAAAAACTGTTTTTT
>TRBD1|18|-|TRBV28|TRBJ2-7
CASTSPGQGVLTSYEQYF
TGTGCCAGCACCTCACCTGGGCAGGGGGTATTGACCTCCTACGAGCAGTACTTC
>-|13|-|TRBV4-1|TRBJ1-1
CASSHQHLVEAFF
TGCGCCAGCAGCCATCAACACCTTGTGGAAGCTTTCTTT
>-|14|-|TRBV5-1|TRBJ1-3
CASSLGTAGNTIYF
TGCGCCAGCAGCTTGGGGACAGCTGGAAACACCATATATTTT
>-|16|-|TRBV7-6|TRBJ2-5
CASLGAVSGKQETQYF
TGTGCCAGTTTGGGGGCAGTCAGCGGAAAACAAGAGACCCAGTACTTC
>-|14|-|TRBV4-2|TRBJ1-1
CASSQELANTEAFF
TGTGCCAGCAGCCAAGAGCTGGCGAACACTGAAGCTTTCTTT
>-|17|-|TRBV9|TRBJ2-2
CASSGRDTRYGTGELFF
TGTGCCAGCAGCGGACGGGACACACGTTATGGTACCGGGGAGCTGTTTTTT
>-|15|once|TRBV5-1|TRBJ2-6
CATKQGTSGANVLTF
TGCGCCACCAAACAGGGAACCTCTGGGGCCAACGTCCTGACTTTC
>TRBD1|14|-|TRBV20-1|TRBJ1-6
CSASWGDRVSGLHF
TGCAGTGCTAGTTGGGGGGACAGGGTCAGTGGACTCCACTTT
>-|12|-|TRBV7-2|TRBJ2-7
CASSFSSYEQYF
TGTGCCAGCAGCTTTAGCTCCTACGAGCAGTACTTC
>-|14|few|TRBV6-5|TRBJ1-1
CASSKKQLNTEAFF
TGTGCCAGCAGTAAAAAACAGCTGAACACTGAAGCTTTCTTT
>-|12|-|TRBV6-5|TRBJ1-2
CASKGGNYGYTF
TGTGCCAGCAAAGGAGGGAACTATGGCTACACCTTC
>-|14|-|TRBV7-9|TRBJ1-6
CASSLHGDNSPLHF
TGTGCCAGCAGCTTACACGGAGATAATTCACCCCTCCACTTT
>-|15|-|TRBV5-1|TRBJ1-2
CASSLGGAGNYGYTF
TGCGCCAGCAGCTTGGGTGGGGCGGGGAACTATGGCTACACCTTC
>TRBD2|17|-|TRBV7-3|TRBJ2-3
CASSLTQNSGRLDTQYF
TGTGCCAGCAGCTTAACCCAAAATAGCGGGCGTTTAGATACGCAGTATTTT
>-|14|-|TRBV10-3|TRBJ1-2
CAITPTGQDYGYTF
TGTGCCATCACTCCCACAGGGCAGGACTATGGCTACACCTTC
>TRBD1|15|-|TRBV30|TRBJ1-6
CAWSLSGTANSPLHF
TGTGCCTGGAGTTTGAGTGGGACAGCCAATTCACCCCTCCACTTT
>TRBD1|15|-|TRBV6-5|TRBJ2-3
CASSLGTGRGDTQYF
TGTGCCAGCAGTCTCGGGACAGGCAGAGGAGATACGCAGTATTTT
>-|15|few|TRBV27|TRBJ1-6
CASSLSRQTSSPLHF
TGTGCCAGCAGTTTATCCAGACAGACTAGCTCACCCCTCCACTTT
>TRBD1|13|-|TRBV2|TRBJ2-7
CASSETGDNEQYF
TGTGCCAGCAGTGAGACAGGGGACAACGAGCAGTACTTC
>TRBD2|15|-|TRBV5-1|TRBJ2-7
CASSPRTSGTYEQYF
TGCGCCAGCAGCCCAAGGACTAGCGGGACCTACGAGCAGTACTTC
>TRBD2|15|-|TRBV4-2|TRBJ2-1
CASSHVSGGPLEQFF
TGTGCCAGCAGCCACGTTAGCGGGGGGCCCCTTGAGCAGTTCTTC
>TRBD1|14|few|TRBV2|TRBJ1-1
CASSTDRGNTEAFF
TGTGCCAGCAGTACTGACAGGGGGAACACTGAAGCTTTCTTT
>TRBD1|13|-|TRBV2|TRBJ1-1
CASTQGSMFEAFF
TGTGCCAGCACACAGGGGTCGATGTTTGAAGCTTTCTTT
>-|14|-|TRBV11-2|TRBJ1-3
CASSQTGTGNTIYF
TGTGCCAGCAGCCAAACAGGGACAGGAAACACCATATATTTT
>TRBD1|16|-|TRBV6-5|TRBJ1-2
CASSYPLQTGAYGYTF
TGTGCCAGCAGTTACCCGCTCCAGACAGGGGCCTATGGCTACACCTTC
>TRBD1|15|-|TRBV9|TRBJ2-1
CASSAPGTGFGEQFF
TGTGCCAGCAGCGCCCCCGGGACAGGTTTTGGTGAGCAGTTCTTC
>-|13|-|TRBV5-4|TRBJ2-3
CASSIGGTDTQYF
TGTGCCAGCAGTATAGGAGGCACAGATACGCAGTATTTT
>-|13|-|TRBV14|TRBJ2-7
CASSQTQSYEQYF
TGTGCCAGCAGCCAGACACAGTCTTACGAGCAGTACTTC
>-|15|-|TRBV3-1/TRBV3-2|TRBJ2-5
CASSLLSGVLETQYF
TGTGCCAGCAGTCTACTGTCAGGGGTTTTGGAGACCCAGTACTTC
>-|13|-|TRBV6-5|TRBJ1-5
CASNPGVNQPQHF
TGTGCCAGCAACCCAGGGGTAAATCAGCCCCAGCATTTT
>-|13|-|TRBV30|TRBJ1-3
CAWSESFGNTIYF
TGTGCCTGGAGTGAATCATTTGGAAACACCATATATTTT
>-|13|-|TRBV5-6|TRBJ1-2
CASSLGANYGYTF
TGTGCCAGCAGCTTGGGGGCCAACTATGGCTACACCTTC